This T cell receptor beta chain was obtained from a study of blood T cell repertoires in COVID-19. This clone was observed a few times. The CDR3 loop spans 15 amino acids. Germline assignment: CDR1 SEHNR and CDR2 FQNEAQ (reference sequence). The V end was cut by 3 bases, the J end by 2 bases, with 12 bases between. Repertoires were generated with immunoSEQ multiplex PCR, while TCRdb's copy carries only in-frame clones and drops some. This table has roughly 220,000 clones, about 85% appearing once. This chain joins TRBV7-9 and TRBJ2-3; D is possibly TRBD2 (6 bases). The sample consisted of PBMCs or T cells enriched from blood (not recorded which). The sequence was obtained from a woman between 25 and 40 years old who had recovered from COVID-19. The CDR3 protein is CASSFSGLNTDTQYF. DNA for the CDR3: TGTGCCAGCAGCTTCTCGGGACTGAACACAGATACGCAGTATTTT.